This T cell receptor beta chain derives from a study of beta chain features in type 1 diabetes. V dropped 7 bases and J dropped 3; count of bases not matched to a gene: 2. The CDR3 has 12 amino acids. Germline CDR1 reads SNHLY; CDR2 reads FYNNEI. This clone has just a few counts. Its target is not known. The isolated RNA, all of it, was reverse transcribed, so expressed TCRB transcripts were what got sequenced. TCRdb's copy holds only in-frame clones and misses some; the assay was immunoSEQ multiplex PCR. The data show around 140,000 clones, approximately 10% seen once. Findings of the study overall: Type 1 diabetes patients had TCRB CDR3s that were shorter (moderately but significantly so) in all four CD4+ subsets. The study found that naive, central memory and Treg TCRB repertoires appeared more similar in patients than in healthy donors.

This sequence joins TRBV2 and TRBJ2-7, with 8 bases fitting TRBD1. The sequenced material came from central memory CD4+ T cells from blood. The sequence was obtained from a man aged 30 to 39 with type 1 diabetes. For the CDR3, the DNA is TGTGCCAGCACGGGACAGGACTACGAGCAGTACTTC. It is translated as CASTGQDYEQYF.